This is a list of T cell receptor beta chains from one sample in a study of blood T cell repertoires in COVID-19. Clones were sequenced by immunoSEQ multiplex PCR, and TCRdb holds only the in-frame ones, with some missing. The table includes about 300,000 clones, around 90% detected once. Sequenced material: peripheral blood. These receptor sequences come from a man younger than 35 with active or convalescent COVID-19. The CDR3 runs from the conserved cysteine through the conserved F or W. D genes are given only for firm matches. Some rows have no size entry. The others give once, few or many, or a class for an expanded clone.

v_call,j_call,d_call,clone_size,cdr3_nt,cdr3_aa
TRBV19,TRBJ1-1,TRBD1,-,TGTGCCAGTAGAGGGGGGACAGGGTCGGGCACTGAAGCTTTCTTT,CASRGGTGSGTEAFF
TRBV3-1/TRBV3-2,TRBJ1-5,-,-,TGTGCCAGCAGCCAAGGACTGGAAGAGAGCCCCCATTTTCCCCCCCTACAGCCCCAGCATTTT,CASSQGLEESPHFPPLQPQHF
TRBV27,TRBJ1-5,-,-,TGTGCCAGCGCCGACAGGAGCAATCAGCCCCAGCATTTT,CASADRSNQPQHF
TRBV25-1,TRBJ1-1,TRBD1,-,TGTGCCAGCAGCGGACACGGGACAGGGGGCTGGTGGAACACTGAAGCTTTCTTT,CASSGHGTGGWWNTEAFF
TRBV6-5,TRBJ1-3,-,-,TGTGCCAGCACCACCGCCCCGGGATCTGGAAACACCATATATTTT,CASTTAPGSGNTIYF
TRBV27,TRBJ2-5,-,-,TGTGCCAGCAGTCGATTTTTGGCGGGATCGGAGACCCAGTACTTC,CASSRFLAGSETQYF
TRBV7-8,TRBJ1-2,-,-,TGTGCCAGCAGCCTCACGTACTCGGGCTATGGCTACACCTTC,CASSLTYSGYGYTF
TRBV10-2,TRBJ1-2,-,-,TGCGCCAGCAGTGAGGACAGAACTAACTATGGCTACACCTTC,CASSEDRTNYGYTF
TRBV29-1,TRBJ1-2,-,-,TGCAGCGTTCCGGGGGATCTCTACACCTTC,CSVPGDLYTF
TRBV5-1,TRBJ2-7,-,-,TGCGCCAGCAGCTTGTCCTGGTCGGCGGGGGCCTCCTACGAGCAGTACTTC,CASSLSWSAGASYEQYF
TRBV5-1,TRBJ2-5,TRBD2,-,TGCGCCAGCAGCTGGGGACTAGCGGGAGAGACCCAGTACTTC,CASSWGLAGETQYF
TRBV11-2,TRBJ2-2,-,once,TGTGCCAGCAGCGCTCTAGTGAACACCGGGGAGCTGTTTTTT,CASSALVNTGELFF
TRBV19,TRBJ2-7,-,-,TGTGCCAGTAGCCGGGACACAACCTACGAGCAGTACTTC,CASSRDTTYEQYF
TRBV10-3,TRBJ1-2,-,-,TGTGCCATCAGTGGGGGGGAGGGCGAAAACTATGGCTACACCTTC,CAISGGEGENYGYTF
TRBV5-6,TRBJ1-2,TRBD1,-,TGTGCCAGCAGCTTGGGGACAGGGGGTAGCCTGGGGGGCTACACCTTC,CASSLGTGGSLGGYTF
TRBV19,TRBJ2-2,-,-,TGTGCCAGTAGTATTCCGTCAGGCAACACCGGGGAGCTGTTTTTT,CASSIPSGNTGELFF
TRBV3-1/TRBV3-2,TRBJ2-5,TRBD1,-,TGTGCCAGCAGCCCACCTCTCGCGACAGGGGTGACAGAGACCCAGTACTTC,CASSPPLATGVTETQYF
TRBV2,TRBJ1-5,-,-,TGTGCCAGCAGCCCGCAGACACCGTGGGGCAATCAGCCCCAGCATTTT,CASSPQTPWGNQPQHF
TRBV19,TRBJ2-7,TRBD1,-,TGTGCCAGTAGTATGGGACAGGGCAAAATCTTC,CASSMGQGKIF
TRBV3-1/TRBV3-2,TRBJ1-2,TRBD1,-,TGTGCCAGCAGGTCCGGGACAGGAAAAACCTATGGCTACACCTTC,CASRSGTGKTYGYTF
TRBV3-1/TRBV3-2,TRBJ1-1,TRBD1,-,TGTGCCAGCAGCCCGGACAGGGGGAAGCGGACTGAAGCTTTCTTT,CASSPDRGKRTEAFF
TRBV7-9,TRBJ2-2,-,-,TGTGCCAGCAGACGTGGGGCTGAGACCGGGGAGCTGTTTTTT,CASRRGAETGELFF
TRBV6-5,TRBJ1-2,TRBD1,few,TGTGCCAGCAGTAACCCGACAGGGGGCTTGACCGGCTACACCTTC,CASSNPTGGLTGYTF
TRBV3-1/TRBV3-2,TRBJ1-4,TRBD1,-,TGTGCCAGCAGCCTAGGGGGCGGTGAAAAACTGTTTTTT,CASSLGGGEKLFF
TRBV25-1,TRBJ1-6,TRBD1,once,TGTGCCAGCAGCCAGGGGGGTTCACCCCTCCACTTT,CASSQGGSPLHF
TRBV7-9,TRBJ1-3,-,-,TGTGCCAGCAGCTTTGAGAGCTCTGGAAACACCATATATTTT,CASSFESSGNTIYF
TRBV5-1,TRBJ2-2,-,-,TGCGCCAGCAGCTTGGACGGACGTCGGAGGGACACCGGGGAGCTGTTTTTT,CASSLDGRRRDTGELFF
TRBV10-1,TRBJ1-4,-,-,TGCGCCAGCAGTGAGTCGCGAGGTGAAAAACTGTTTTTT,CASSESRGEKLFF
TRBV7-2,TRBJ1-1,-,-,TGTGCCAGCACCCCAGGGTTCTCAACCCACACTGAAGCTTTCTTT,CASTPGFSTHTEAFF
TRBV10-2,TRBJ2-3,TRBD2,-,TGCGCCAGCAGTGACTGGGCGGGAGGCACAGATACGCAGTATTTT,CASSDWAGGTDTQYF
TRBV7-9,TRBJ2-7,-,-,TGTGCCAGCAGCAGCTCGTTCTACGAGCAGTACTTC,CASSSSFYEQYF
TRBV19,TRBJ2-2,-,-,TGTGCCAGTAGTATCGTGGCCACCGGGGAGCTGTTTTTT,CASSIVATGELFF
TRBV27,TRBJ1-5,-,-,TGTGCCAGCAGTTGGAGGGCTCACGGTGGGCCCCAGCATTTT,CASSWRAHGGPQHF
TRBV7-8,TRBJ1-2,-,-,TGTGCCAGCAGCCCAGGCGGGTCCCAAGGCAGAAGATTC,CASSPGGSQGRRF
TRBV7-9,TRBJ2-5,-,-,TGTGCCAGCAGACGGGCGGGGGCGCCCCAAGAGACCCAGTACTTC,CASRRAGAPQETQYF
TRBV15,TRBJ2-2,TRBD1,-,TGTGCCACCAGCAGATCCCCCCTAGGGGGCCCGAACACCGGGGAGCTGTTTTTT,CATSRSPLGGPNTGELFF
TRBV14,TRBJ1-3,-,-,TGTGCCAGCAGCCAGCACAGGGTTTCTGGAAACACCATATATTTT,CASSQHRVSGNTIYF